This TCR beta chain was captured by sequencing in a study of molecular identifiers for immune sequencing clone quantification. TCRdb reprocessed the PCR reads via MiXCR and lists one record per CDR3 protein. The sample records more than 85,000 distinct CDR3 sequences, about 32% being singletons. This clonotype has ten or more counts. Germline V gene sequence: CDR1 PRHDT, CDR2 FYEKMQ (reference sequence). The CDR3 loop spans 13 amino acids. Deletions cut 0 bases from V and 14 bases from J, with 13 bases between. Every naive CD8 library was made from between roughly 18,000 and 1,100,000 sorted cells with 10%, 30% or 50% RNA.

The clonotype comes from a human donor in good health. Some libraries in this study had Jurkat cell RNA spiked in. The chain joins TRBV13 to TRBJ1-4, with D unresolved. The sequenced sample was naive CD8+ T cells from blood, with Jurkat cell RNA spiked in. Subset denoted: FACS-sorted CD8+CD4-CCR7+CD45RA+ naive T cells. DNA for the CDR3: TGTGCCAGCAGCTTAGGGACGTCCGAGGGTCTGTTTTTT. The encoded protein is CASSLGTSEGLFF.